Below are 31 T cell receptor beta chains sequenced from a single sample in a study of shared clonotypes between healthy human individuals. Naive CD8 cells comprised CD45RO-negative, CCR7-positively selected cells, excluding terminally differentiated effector memory CD45RA+ cells. Only in-frame clones appear in the TCRdb table, and some are missing; sequencing was by immunoSEQ multiplex PCR. The sample holds about 1,900,000 clones, about 94% seen once. The source material was naive CD8+ T cells sorted from blood. The receptor source for this set is a man younger than 35 in good health.

The chain joins TRBV27 to TRBJ1-5, with a possible D match to TRBD1 (6 bases). Germline V lookup: CDR1 MNHEY, CDR2 SMNVEV (reference sequence). The V end lost 2 bases, the J end lost 6 bases, and 11 bases lay between the germline ends. This CDR3 comprises 14 residues. CDR3 nucleotide sequence: TGTGCCAGCAGTTTAGGAGGGGGTAGTCAGCCCCAGCATTTT. Translation: CASSLGGGSQPQHF.

This chain uses TRBV4-1 with TRBJ2-3, with 8 nucleotides matching TRBD2. The CDR3 has 16 residues. Germline V gene lookup returns CDR1 MGHRA and CDR2 YSYEKL. V lost 1 base and J lost 2; bases outside the gene matches: 5. CDR3 bases: TGCGCCAGCAGCCAAGGGCTAGCGGGTCTCACAGATACGCAGTATTTT. Translation: CASSQGLAGLTDTQYF.

This chain uses TRBV9 with TRBJ2-7; TRBD1 is a possible D gene (5 bases). The germline gives CDR1 SGDLS, CDR2 YYNGEE. The CDR3 runs to 13 residues. Trimming took off 4 bases at V and 3 bases at J, with 11 bases between the two ends. The CDR3 DNA reads TGTGCCAGCAGCCCAGGGAACCTCTACGAGCAGTACTTC. Its translation: CASSPGNLYEQYF.

The rearrangement joins TRBV19 to TRBJ2-7; TRBD2 is a possible D gene (5 bases). This CDR3 contains 14 residues. The germline V gene encodes CDR1 LNHDA and CDR2 SQIVND (reference sequence). V lost 6 bases and J 0 bases, leaving 12 bases between the germline ends. Written as DNA, the CDR3 is TGTGCCAGTAGAATGACGGGAAGCTCCTACGAGCAGTACTTC. It translates to CASRMTGSSYEQYF.

This chain joins TRBV7-2 and TRBJ1-2; 11 bases fit TRBD1. Germline values: CDR1 SGHTA, CDR2 FQGNSA. The CDR3 covers 15 residues. V lost 4 bases to trimming and J lost 4 bases; unmatched junction nucleotides: 5. The CDR3 DNA reads TGTGCCAGCAGCTCGTGGGACAGGGGGGGCTATGGCTACACCTTC. Translation: CASSSWDRGGYGYTF.

The J gene is TRBJ2-2, the V gene TRBV5-6; D is unresolved. The CDR3 sequence is 12 residues long. The germline gives CDR1 SGHDT, CDR2 YYEEEE. Trimming took off 2 bases at V and 6 bases at J, with 5 bases between the two ends. The DNA of the CDR3 is TGTGCCAGCAGCTTTTCCCCCGGGGAGCTGTTTTTT. Its protein product is CASSFSPGELFF.

The chain has TRBV11-2 and TRBJ1-2; D is unclear. Germline V gives CDR1 SGHAT, CDR2 FQNNGV. With 3 bases removed from V and 2 bases from J, the gap between germline ends came to 10 bases. The CDR3 is made up of 14 amino acids. CDR3 residues: CASSFVNSNYGYTF. As DNA, the CDR3 is TGTGCCAGCAGCTTCGTGAACAGCAACTATGGCTACACCTTC. The whole variable domain, filled in from reference TRBV11-2 and TRBJ1-2, reads EAGVAQSPRYKIIEKRQSVAFWCNPISGHATLYWYQQILGQGPKLLIQFQNNGVVDDSQLPKDRFSAERLKGVDSTLKIQPAKLEDSAVYLCASSFVNSNYGYTFGSGTRLTVV.

This clone has more than one count but fewer than ten. The J gene is TRBJ1-1, the V gene TRBV10-3; unclear D gene. CDR1 and CDR2 (germline): ENHRY, SYGVKD. V dropped 10 bases and J dropped 2 bases, with 11 bases sitting between them. The CDR3 has 12 residues. DNA of the CDR3: TGTGCCACGGCGGGCCTCAACACTGAAGCTTTCTTT. Translated, it gives CATAGLNTEAFF.

The genes are TRBV5-6 and TRBJ2-7; D is perhaps TRBD1 or TRBD2 (6 bases each). In germline, CDR1 is SGHDT, CDR2 YYEEEE. The V end was cut by 0 bases, the J end by 0 bases, with 16 bases between. The CDR3 runs to 17 residues. The CDR3 reads CASSLANRGLGSYEQYF. For the CDR3, the DNA is TGTGCCAGCAGCTTGGCCAATCGGGGGCTCGGCTCCTACGAGCAGTACTTC.

The CDR3 coding sequence is TGTGCCAGCAGCGACCCCTCGGCAGATACGCAGTATTTT. Protein: CASSDPSADTQYF. V is TRBV9 and J is TRBJ2-3; D remains unclear. This CDR3 contains 13 residues. Germline V CDR1 and CDR2: SGDLS, YYNGEE. The V end lost 3 bases, the J end lost 4 bases, and 9 bases lay between the germline ends.

A single count supports this clone. The chain uses TRBV5-4 and TRBJ2-7, with 8 positions matching TRBD1. This CDR3 comprises 14 residues. The J segment lost 2 bases and the V segment lost 3 bases, leaving 4 bases of the junction unmatched. Germline V gene data show CDR1 as SGHNT and CDR2 as YYREEE (reference sequence). This chain's CDR3 is CASSSGQATYEQYF. CDR3 in DNA: TGTGCCAGCAGCTCGGGACAGGCCACCTACGAGCAGTACTTC.

The chain employs TRBV27 and TRBJ2-5, with 7 bases that match TRBD2. With V trimmed by 0 bases and J by 3 bases, 1 base remained unmatched. Germline CDR1 MNHEY, CDR2 SMNVEV (reference sequence). CDR3 length equals 14 residues. The CDR3 DNA is TGTGCCAGCAGTTTATCGGCGGGGGAAGAGACCCAGTACTTC. Translated: CASSLSAGEETQYF.

The J gene is TRBJ2-5, the V gene TRBV23-1, with D hard to call. TRBV23-1 is given ORF status, its function remaining uncertain. The CDR3 covers 15 residues. Trimming removed 3 bases from V and 0 bases from J, with 11 bases in between. As DNA, the CDR3 is TGCGCCAGCAGTCAGGAGTTGAACTACCAAGAGACCCAGTACTTC. Translating it yields CASSQELNYQETQYF.

The CDR3 DNA is TGCGCCAGCAGCCACGGTGACAGCTACGAGCAGTACTTC. Translating gives CASSHGDSYEQYF. The chain employs TRBV4-3 and TRBJ2-7; tentatively, D is TRBD1 (5 bases). Trimming stripped 3 bases from V and 3 bases from J, with 9 bases between. This CDR3 is built from 13 residues. Per the germline V gene, CDR1 is LGHNA and CDR2 is YSLEER.

Of note for this clone: The same CDR3 can be traced to other DNA sequences in this sample. The chain recombines TRBV27 with TRBJ1-6, with D possibly matching TRBD1 (5 bases). Germline CDR1 and CDR2: MNHEY and SMNVEV (reference sequence). Trimming pared 2 bases from V and 0 bases from J, leaving 5 bases between. This CDR3 is built from 15 residues. The CDR3 loop is CASSLGGSYNSPLHF. DNA of the CDR3: TGTGCCAGCAGTTTAGGGGGCTCCTATAATTCACCCCTCCACTTT.

DNA of the CDR3: TGTGCCAGCAGCCCCCATAGCGGGGAGTTCTTCACAGATACGCAGTATTTT. As protein: CASSPHSGEFFTDTQYF. The chain has TRBV11-2 and TRBJ2-3, with 8 bases aligning to TRBD2. Trimming cost V 5 bases and J 2 bases; bases outside gene matches: 12. The CDR3 covers 17 residues. CDR1 is SGHAT and CDR2 is FQNNGV in the germline V gene.

The CDR3 DNA reads as TGTGCCAGCAGTGCACTAGCGGGGATGAACAATGAGCAGTTCTTC. The encoded protein is CASSALAGMNNEQFF. The V gene is TRBV27, the J gene TRBJ2-1, with TRBD2 identical over 10 bases. The length of the CDR3 is 15 residues. With V trimmed by 5 bases and J by 5 bases, 6 bases remained unmatched. In germline, CDR1 is MNHEY, CDR2 SMNVEV (reference sequence).

The chain employs TRBV7-9 and TRBJ1-3; 7 positions agree with TRBD1. There are 14 residues in the CDR3. J lost 4 bases, V lost 5 bases, and 5 bases had no gene match. CDR1 SEHNR and CDR2 FQNEAQ come from the germline V gene (reference sequence). The CDR3 protein is CASSPGTDGNTIYF. In DNA, the CDR3 is TGTGCCAGCAGCCCCGGGACAGACGGAAACACCATATATTTT.

The chain combines TRBV7-2 with TRBJ2-7; 7 bases line up with TRBD2. The junction had 8 bases not matched to a gene; V was cut back by 3 bases and J by 3 bases. Germline CDR1 and CDR2: SGHTA and FQGNSA. The CDR3 consists of 15 residues. The CDR3 sequence is CASSLVLGGSYEQYF. The CDR3 DNA reads TGTGCCAGCAGCTTGGTGCTAGGCGGGAGCTACGAGCAGTACTTC. Based on the CDR3 plus reference TRBV7-2 and TRBJ2-7, the full variable domain is GAGVSQSPSNKVTEKGKDVELRCDPISGHTALYWYRQSLGQGLEFLIYFQGNSAPDKSGLPSDRFSAERTGGSVSTLTIQRTQQEDSAVYLCASSLVLGGSYEQYFGPGTRLTVT.

The gene calls are TRBV10-2 and TRBJ2-1, with TRBD2 matching 7 bases. The CDR3 has 14 amino acids. The germline gives CDR1 WSHSY, CDR2 SAAADI. Trimming took 6 bases from V and 6 from J; bases not matched to a gene: 8. The CDR3 DNA reads as TGCGCCAGCAGGGACCCTGGGGGGGGCAATGAGCAGTTCTTC. Protein sequence: CASRDPGGGNEQFF.

The chain links TRBV7-9 to TRBJ2-2; D is tentatively TRBD1 or TRBD2 (6 bases each). CDR1 is SEHNR, CDR2 FQNEAQ, per germline (reference sequence). V dropped 5 bases and J dropped 4 bases, with 11 bases sitting between them. The length of the CDR3 is 14 residues. CDR3 DNA: TGTGCCAGCAGCCCCGGGGGCGGCACCGGGGAGCTGTTTTTT. This codes for CASSPGGGTGELFF. Filled out from reference TRBV7-9 and TRBJ2-2, the complete variable domain reads DTGVSQNPRHKITKRGQNVTFRCDPISEHNRLYWYRQTLGQGPEFLTYFQNEAQLEKSRLLSDRFSAERPKGSFSTLEIQRTEQGDSAMYLCASSPGGGTGELFFGEGSRLTVL.

The V call is TRBV6-6, the J call TRBJ1-4; D is unclear. The CDR3 covers 13 residues. The V end lost 8 bases, the J end lost 7 bases, and 14 bases lay between the germline ends. The germline CDR1 and CDR2 sequences are MNHNY and SVGAGI (reference sequence). CDR3 nucleotides: TGTGCCAGCCTCAGCGGTGAGGGTGAAAAACTGTTTTTT. It specifies CASLSGEGEKLFF.

The gene calls are TRBV10-3 and TRBJ2-7, with D perhaps TRBD2 (6 bases). Germline V CDR1 and CDR2: ENHRY, SYGVKD. This CDR3 spans 17 amino acids. V was cut by 6 bases and J by 0 bases, with 21 bases left in between. The CDR3 is CAISGGDGSLSSYEQYF. CDR3 bases: TGTGCCATCAGCGGGGGAGACGGGTCTTTAAGCTCCTACGAGCAGTACTTC.

The chain joins TRBV27 to TRBJ1-1, with TRBD1 matching 10 bases. CDR1 and CDR2 from the germline V gene are MNHEY and SMNVEV (reference sequence). The trim removed 6 bases at V and 4 bases at J, leaving 5 bases unmatched. CDR3 size: 14 residues. CDR3 nucleotides: TGTGCCAGCAGGAGGACAGGGGGACCCACTGAAGCTTTCTTT. Its translation: CASRRTGGPTEAFF.

This clone was picked up one time. V is TRBV7-9 and J is TRBJ1-6; D not certain. The CDR3 sequence is 14 residues long. V was pared by 3 bases and J by 9 bases, with 12 bases between. Germline V gene lookup returns CDR1 SEHNR and CDR2 FQNEAQ (reference sequence). CDR3 DNA: TGTGCCAGCAGCTTCAGCGGGGAAGGTTCACCCCTCCACTTT. Its translation is CASSFSGEGSPLHF.

This clone was seen just once. The rearrangement joins TRBV10-3 to TRBJ2-1; D unclear. V lost 6 bases and J 3 bases, leaving 9 bases between the germline ends. Looked up from germline, CDR1 is ENHRY and CDR2 is SYGVKD. The CDR3 spans 13 residues. DNA of the CDR3: TGTGCCATCAGGTTAGACAACTACAATGAGCAGTTCTTC. Amino acids: CAIRLDNYNEQFF.

The chain recombines TRBV13 with TRBJ1-2; tentatively, D is TRBD1 (5 bases). The germline V gene has CDR1 PRHDT and CDR2 FYEKMQ (reference sequence). Between the trimmed V and J ends, which lost 4 bases and 8 bases, there was a span of 14 bases. The CDR3 has 13 residues. The CDR3 DNA follows: TGTGCCAGCAGCTCCATTGGGGGAGGAGGCTACACCTTC. The encoded protein is CASSSIGGGGYTF. Based on the CDR3 plus reference TRBV13 and TRBJ1-2, the full variable domain is AAGVIQSPRHLIKEKRETATLKCYPIPRHDTVYWYQQGPGQDPQFLISFYEKMQSDKGSIPDRFSAQQFSDYHSELNMSSLELGDSALYFCASSSIGGGGYTFGSGTRLTVV.

The DNA for the CDR3 is TGTGCCACCGGGGAGGGGCACACCGGGGAGCTGTTTTTT. Its translation is CATGEGHTGELFF. V is TRBV15 and J is TRBJ2-2; 7 bases are a match to TRBD2. This CDR3 is built from 13 residues. The V and J ends lost 8 bases and 3 bases, in that order; junction bases with no gene match: 3. CDR1 and CDR2 from the germline V gene are LNHNV and YYDKDF (reference sequence).

V usage is TRBV2 and J usage is TRBJ2-1; D gene uncertain. The CDR3 loop spans 15 amino acids. V dropped 1 base and J dropped 4 bases, with 11 bases sitting between them. The germline V gene has CDR1 SNHLY and CDR2 FYNNEI. The CDR3 region has the DNA TGTGCCAGCAGTGAAGGGCAGGTCGAGTACAATGAGCAGTTCTTC. It specifies CASSEGQVEYNEQFF.

The rearrangement joins TRBV4-1 to TRBJ1-6; D remains ambiguous. In germline, CDR1 is MGHRA, CDR2 YSYEKL. Trimming stripped 3 bases from V and 10 bases from J, with 7 bases between. The CDR3 loop spans 12 amino acids. The CDR3 sequence is CASSHLWSPLHF. The CDR3 DNA reads TGCGCCAGCAGCCACCTCTGGTCACCCCTCCACTTT.

The chain combines TRBV19 with TRBJ1-2; D is perhaps TRBD1 (6 bases). V gave up 4 bases and J gave up 5 bases, with 17 bases separating them. Germline CDR1 reads LNHDA; CDR2 reads SQIVND (reference sequence). This CDR3 region has 15 residues. This chain's CDR3 is CASSNDRRLSYGYTF. The CDR3 region has the DNA TGTGCCAGTAGTAATGACAGGCGCCTTTCTTATGGCTACACCTTC.